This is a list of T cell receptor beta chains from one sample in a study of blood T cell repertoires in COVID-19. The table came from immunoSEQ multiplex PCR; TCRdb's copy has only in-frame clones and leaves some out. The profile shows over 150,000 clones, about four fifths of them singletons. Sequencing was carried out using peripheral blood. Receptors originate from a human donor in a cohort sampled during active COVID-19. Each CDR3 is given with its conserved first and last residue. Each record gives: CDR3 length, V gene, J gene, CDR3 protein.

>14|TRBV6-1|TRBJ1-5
CASSEGGSNQPQHF
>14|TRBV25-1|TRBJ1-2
CASSRGSSVSGYTF
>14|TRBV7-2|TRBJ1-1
CASSRREMNTEAFF
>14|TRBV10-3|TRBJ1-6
CAISPQGPDSPLHF
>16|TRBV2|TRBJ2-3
CASSRGGDLSTDTQYF
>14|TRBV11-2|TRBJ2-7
CASSVTGSSYEQYF
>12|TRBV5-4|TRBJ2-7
CASSGDGYEQYF
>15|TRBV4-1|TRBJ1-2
CASSQRTGGNYGYTF
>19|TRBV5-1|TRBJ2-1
CASMRSGSSSGGRDNEQFF
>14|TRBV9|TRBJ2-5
CASSVGRLKETQYF
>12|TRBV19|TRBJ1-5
CASRTGNQPQHF
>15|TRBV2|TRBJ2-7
CASSKLAGGTYEQYF
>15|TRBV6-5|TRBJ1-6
CASSYATGGLSPLHF
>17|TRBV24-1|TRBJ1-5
CATSDLSRALSNQPQHF
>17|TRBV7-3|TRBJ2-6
CASSPGTGSSGANVLTF
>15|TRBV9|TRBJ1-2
CASSAWGGGNYGYTF
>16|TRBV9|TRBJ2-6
CASSVFTSPGANVLTF
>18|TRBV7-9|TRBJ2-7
CASSSEGLQGLTPYEQYF
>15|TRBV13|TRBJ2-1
CASSSKRGAYNEQFF
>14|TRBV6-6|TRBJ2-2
CASTTGQVSRELFF
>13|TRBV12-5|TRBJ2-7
CASGQGHNYEQYF
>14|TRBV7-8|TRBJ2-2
CASSLRVDTGELFF
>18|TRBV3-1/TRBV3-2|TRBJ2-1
CASSPIPWTGANYNEQFF
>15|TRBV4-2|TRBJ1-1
CASSQARDFDTEAFF
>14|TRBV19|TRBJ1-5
CASSMVRRDQPQHF
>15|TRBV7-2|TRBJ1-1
CASSWRTGVNTEAFF
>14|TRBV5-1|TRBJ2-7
CASTARQGVDEQYF
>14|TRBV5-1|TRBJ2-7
CASSLTGGNYEQYF
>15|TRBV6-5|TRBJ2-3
CASSRPGSSTDTQYF
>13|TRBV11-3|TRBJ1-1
CASSLEPGTEAFF
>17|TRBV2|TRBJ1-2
CASSRQRQDRANYGYTF
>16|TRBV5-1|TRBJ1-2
CASSTGQGARGYGYTF
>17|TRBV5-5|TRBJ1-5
CASRHHAGTESNQPQHF
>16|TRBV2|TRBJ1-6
CASSSGTGGQNSPLHF
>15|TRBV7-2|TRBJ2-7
CASIPWKGDSYEQYF
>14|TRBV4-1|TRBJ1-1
CASRPWGQNTEAFF
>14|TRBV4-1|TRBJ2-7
CASSPGTGGDEQYF
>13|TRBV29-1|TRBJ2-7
CSVRQGTSYEQYF
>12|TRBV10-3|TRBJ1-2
CAISETGDGYTF
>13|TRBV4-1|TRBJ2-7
CASSQERTYEQYF
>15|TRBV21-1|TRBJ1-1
CASSRGLHQNTEAFF
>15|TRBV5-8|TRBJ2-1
CASSAGERVGDEQFF
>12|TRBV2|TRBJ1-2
CASSWDRAGYTF
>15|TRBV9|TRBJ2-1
CASSVVAGDYNEQFF
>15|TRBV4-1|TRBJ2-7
CASSLGTSEYYEQYF